Listed here are 29 T cell receptor beta chains from one sample, sequenced in a study of response to subunit inactivated influenza vaccine. TCRdb ran MiXCR on the RT-PCR reads and lists one entry per CDR3 protein. The sample has 170,000 or so distinct CDR3 sequences; about 10% are singletons. Here the sequenced sample was CD8+ T cells sorted from PBMCs, taken about 23 months after vaccination. Receptors originate from a man in his fifties or sixties who received an inactivated influenza vaccine.

This clonotype turned up a few times. The chain joins TRBV7-8 to TRBJ2-5; 11 bases align to TRBD2. The CDR3 extends over 19 amino acids. The germline gives CDR1 SGHVS, CDR2 FQNEAQ. V lost 2 bases to trimming and J lost 5 bases; unmatched junction nucleotides: 16. CDR3 nucleotide sequence: TGTGCCAGCAGCTTACTAATAACTAGCGGGAGAGTCTTCTTGGAGACCCAGTACTTC. It specifies CASSLLITSGRVFLETQYF.

The chain recombines TRBV7-9 with TRBJ2-6; D uncertain. CDR1 SEHNR and CDR2 FQNEAQ come from the germline V gene (reference sequence). This CDR3 spans 15 amino acids. V was clipped by 1 base and J by 3 bases, with 7 bases between them. This chain's CDR3 is CASSLVTLGANVLTF. DNA for the CDR3: TGTGCCAGCAGCTTAGTGACACTTGGGGCCAACGTCCTGACTTTC.

This clonotype has just a few counts. The rearrangement links TRBV7-9 to TRBJ2-7; D gene uncertain. Per the germline V gene, CDR1 is SEHNR and CDR2 is FQNEAQ (reference sequence). The length of the CDR3 is 12 residues. Deletions cut 0 bases from V and 6 bases from J, with 6 bases between. The CDR3 DNA follows: TGTGCCAGCAGCTTAGCCGCCCTCGAGCAGTACTTC. It is translated as CASSLAALEQYF. The whole variable domain, remainder taken from reference TRBV7-9 and TRBJ2-7, is DTGVSQNPRHKITKRGQNVTFRCDPISEHNRLYWYRQTLGQGPEFLTYFQNEAQLEKSRLLSDRFSAERPKGSFSTLEIQRTEQGDSAMYLCASSLAALEQYFGPGTRLTVT.

This clonotype has just a few counts. J is TRBJ2-5 and V is TRBV28; tentative D call: TRBD1 (5 bases). CDR3 length: 16 amino acids. CDR1 is MDHEN, CDR2 SYDVKM, per germline. Trimming pared 5 bases from V and 7 bases from J, leaving 23 bases between. The CDR3 spells CASSGTKTDALRTQYF. The CDR3 region has the DNA TGTGCCAGCAGTGGAACCAAGACAGACGCCCTTCGGACCCAGTACTTC.

The rearrangement uses TRBV10-2 and TRBJ2-3; the match to TRBD2 covers 10 bases. CDR3 length equals 14 residues. From germline, CDR1 is WSHSY and CDR2 SAAADI. V was clipped by 5 bases and J by 4 bases; unmatched bases: 3. The CDR3 sequence is CASSSGGDADTQYF. Here the CDR3 DNA reads TGCGCCAGCAGTAGCGGGGGGGACGCAGATACGCAGTATTTT.

CDR3 nucleotide sequence: TGTGCCAGCAGCAAAAGACAGGAATCGCTGATGAACACTGAAGCTTTCTTT. Translation gives CASSKRQESLMNTEAFF. The rearrangement links TRBV21-1 to TRBJ1-1; the D segment call TRBD1 is taken from the table without a DNA check. TRBV21-1 is given as a pseudogene. The CDR3 length is 17 residues.

This clonotype was counted at least ten times. This rearrangement joins TRBV20-1 to TRBJ2-1; D possibly corresponds to TRBD2 (5 bases). CDR1 and CDR2 (germline): DFQATT, SNEGSKA (reference sequence). The V end lost 3 bases, the J end lost 7 bases, and 16 bases lay between the germline ends. This CDR3 is built from 14 residues. DNA of the CDR3: TGCAGTGCTAGGGGGAGAGCGAGCAGGAATGAGCAGTTCTTC. Translation gives CSARGRASRNEQFF.

This clonotype has only a few counts. V is TRBV6-1 and J is TRBJ2-2, with D uncertain. CDR1 is MNHNS and CDR2 is SASEGT in the germline V gene. Trimming cost V 0 bases and J 5 bases, with 13 bases left between them. The CDR3 has 16 amino acids. CDR3 loop: CASSEAITVRTGELFF. The CDR3 nucleotides are TGTGCCAGCAGTGAAGCGATAACCGTGCGTACCGGGGAGCTGTTTTTT.

CDR3 coding DNA: TGTGCCAGCAGCCAGAATCCCAAGACGGGAGAGGCTCTAGGCAAAAACATTCAGTACTTC. Translation: CASSQNPKTGEALGKNIQYF. The chain combines TRBV21-1 with TRBJ2-4; the D call TRBD2 from the table was never checked on the DNA. TRBV21-1 is an annotated pseudogene. There are 20 residues in the CDR3.

There are a few counts of this clonotype. The V call is TRBV3-1, the J call TRBJ2-1, with D unresolved. The CDR3 covers 16 residues. With 2 bases removed from V and 3 bases from J, the gap between germline ends came to 14 bases. Germline V gene lookup returns CDR1 LGHDT and CDR2 YNNKEL (reference sequence). CDR3 protein: CASSQRTEFFYNEQFF. The CDR3 DNA reads as TGTGCCAGCAGCCAACGTACGGAATTCTTCTACAATGAGCAGTTCTTC.

At least ten counts were recorded for this clonotype. J is TRBJ2-2 and V is TRBV29-1; D is possibly TRBD2 (5 bases). CDR1 and CDR2 from the germline V gene are SQVTM and ANQGSEA. The CDR3 extends over 15 amino acids. Trimming stripped 4 bases from V and 1 base from J, with 13 bases between. This CDR3 reads CSVVIVGVNTGELFF. The CDR3 region has the DNA TGCAGCGTTGTGATTGTGGGAGTGAACACCGGGGAGCTGTTTTTT.

This clonotype was seen more than once but under ten times. The genes are TRBV6-1 and TRBJ1-2; D is unresolved. V gave up 6 bases and J gave up 4 bases, with 12 bases separating them. The CDR3 length is 13 residues. Germline-derived CDR1 and CDR2 are MNHNS and SASEGT. The CDR3 sequence: CASSPTEFYGYTF. In nucleotides, the CDR3 is TGTGCCAGCAGCCCCACAGAGTTCTATGGCTACACCTTC.

The sample holds many counts of this clonotype. V usage is TRBV4-1 and J usage is TRBJ2-1; tentatively, D is TRBD1 (5 bases). The CDR3 covers 15 residues. Germline V gene data show CDR1 as MGHRA and CDR2 as YSYEKL. Trimming took 5 bases from V and 7 from J, leaving 18 bases between them. Here the CDR3 DNA reads TGCGCCAGCAGCACCCTTAAGACAGCCCCGAATGAGCAGTTCTTC. Its translation is CASSTLKTAPNEQFF.

This sequence joins TRBV6-6 and TRBJ2-7; 7 bases line up with TRBD2. Trimming removed 5 bases from V and 2 bases from J; junction bases left unmatched: 12. CDR1 is MNHNY and CDR2 is SVGAGI in the germline V gene (reference sequence). This CDR3 has 16 amino acids. The CDR3 loop reads CASSGQGAGDPYEQYF. The CDR3 bases are TGTGCCAGCAGTGGCCAAGGGGCGGGGGATCCCTACGAGCAGTACTTC.

J is TRBJ2-1 and V is TRBV4-1, with D perhaps being TRBD1 or TRBD2 (5 bases each). This CDR3 has 15 residues. The germline gives CDR1 MGHRA, CDR2 YSYEKL. V was clipped by 0 bases and J by 7 bases, with 13 bases between them. The CDR3 DNA reads TGCGCCAGCAGCCAAGAGAGGGGACCCCTGAATGAGCAGTTCTTC. Its translation: CASSQERGPLNEQFF.

The rearrangement joins TRBV15 to TRBJ1-4; D remains unclear. Trimming cost V 0 bases and J 8 bases, with 10 bases left between them. This CDR3 has 14 residues. The V gene's germline CDR1 is LNHNV and CDR2 YYDKDF (reference sequence). The CDR3 nucleotides read TGTGCCACCAGCAGAGACAGGAATCCCGAAAAACTGTTTTTT. Translation: CATSRDRNPEKLFF.

V is TRBV6-2 or TRBV6-3 and J is TRBJ2-5, with D possibly matching TRBD1 (6 bases). V was pared by 4 bases and J by 4 bases, with 10 bases between. CDR3 size: 13 residues. CDR1 is MNHEY and CDR2 is SVGEGT in the germline V gene. The CDR3 sequence is CASSSQGLETQYF. CDR3 DNA sequence: TGTGCCAGCAGTTCACAGGGATTAGAGACCCAGTACTTC.

V gene TRBV2 combines with J gene TRBJ2-1; TRBD2 matches at 11 bases. Losses at the gene ends were 10 bases for V and 8 bases for J; bases not matched to a gene: 7. Germline CDR1 is SNHLY and CDR2 is FYNNEI. This CDR3 is built from 13 residues. CDR3 in DNA: TGTGCCATGCCGGGACTAGCGGCCCATGAGCAGTTCTTC. Its translation is CAMPGLAAHEQFF.

V is TRBV7-2 and J is TRBJ2-1, with unresolved D. The CDR3 is 14 residues long. V was cut by 5 bases and J by 6 bases, with 14 bases left in between. Germline V lookup: CDR1 SGHTA, CDR2 FQGNSA. Here the CDR3 reads CASSPTAPSNEQFF. CDR3 nucleotide sequence: TGTGCCAGCAGCCCCACCGCGCCTAGCAATGAGCAGTTCTTC.

This clonotype turned up a few times. The genes are TRBV5-1 and TRBJ1-2; TRBD1 matches 9 bases. Germline CDR1 and CDR2: SGHRS and YFSETQ. The CDR3 loop spans 13 amino acids. V gave up 3 bases and J gave up 7 bases; unmatched junction bases: 4. As DNA, the CDR3 is TGCGCCAGCAGCTACGGGACAGGGTTTGGCTACACCTTC. Translated, it gives CASSYGTGFGYTF.

This clonotype was seen many times. The CDR3 DNA sequence: TGTGCCAGCAGTTTAGCGATTCCCGGGACAGGGAATAATGAGCAGTTCTTC. Translated: CASSLAIPGTGNNEQFF. The genes are TRBV27 and TRBJ2-1; 9 bases agree with TRBD1. This CDR3 spans 17 amino acids. Germline V gives CDR1 MNHEY, CDR2 SMNVEV (reference sequence). Trimming removed 2 bases from V and 7 bases from J; junction bases left unmatched: 12.

The rearrangement uses TRBV20-1 and TRBJ2-2; perhaps TRBD2 as D (6 bases). Per the germline V gene, CDR1 is DFQATT and CDR2 is SNEGSKA (reference sequence). CDR3 length: 16 residues. V was clipped by 4 bases and J by 1 base, with 16 bases between them. The CDR3: CSAIGSGDKNTGELFF. CDR3 coding DNA: TGCAGTGCTATCGGTAGCGGCGATAAGAACACCGGGGAGCTGTTTTTT.

This clonotype was seen a handful of times. The chain couples TRBV28 to TRBJ2-5; 9 nucleotides line up with TRBD2. CDR1 and CDR2 (germline): MDHEN, SYDVKM. Trimming at V came to 5 bases and at J to 2 bases, leaving 9 bases not matched to a gene. This CDR3 comprises 16 residues. CDR3 sequence (DNA): TGTGCCAGCAGTCCGACTAAGACTAGCGGACAAGAGACCCAGTACTTC. Encoded protein: CASSPTKTSGQETQYF.

The CDR3: CASSSRRGPSYNEQFF. CDR3 DNA sequence: TGTGCCAGCAGCTCCAGGCGGGGGCCCTCCTACAATGAGCAGTTCTTC. The chain couples TRBV7-8 to TRBJ2-1; a possible D gene is TRBD2 (7 bases). There are 16 residues in the CDR3. Trimming shortened V by 4 bases and J by 0 bases, and 13 bases separated the two germline ends. Germline values: CDR1 SGHVS, CDR2 FQNEAQ.

This clonotype was found many times. The CDR3 nucleotides read TGTGCCATCAGTGATAGTCGATATGGCTACACCTTC. It is translated as CAISDSRYGYTF. The chain employs TRBV10-3 and TRBJ1-2; D is undetermined. The CDR3 runs to 12 residues. Germline-derived CDR1 and CDR2 are ENHRY and SYGVKD. Trimming shortened V by 3 bases and J by 5 bases, and 7 bases separated the two germline ends.

The V call is TRBV6-1, the J call TRBJ2-7, with D perhaps matching TRBD1 (5 bases). CDR1 MNHNS and CDR2 SASEGT come from the germline V gene. V was cut by 6 bases and J by 0 bases, with 9 bases left in between. This CDR3 is built from 13 residues. The DNA of the CDR3 is TGTGCCAGCAGCGCAGGGTCCTCCTACGAGCAGTACTTC. Translated, it gives CASSAGSSYEQYF.

This clonotype was seen many times. This chain links TRBV10-3 with TRBJ1-2; D call uncertain. The CDR3 has 12 residues. Deletions cut 2 bases from V and 1 base from J, with 2 bases between. The germline CDR1 and CDR2 sequences are ENHRY and SYGVKD. CDR3 sequence: CAISELNYGYTF. DNA of the CDR3: TGTGCCATCAGTGAGCTTAACTATGGCTACACCTTC.

This clonotype was observed a handful of times. The J gene is TRBJ2-1, the V gene TRBV3-1, with D unresolved. V shed 3 bases and J shed 9 bases, with 15 bases lying between them. CDR1 is LGHDT and CDR2 is YNNKEL in the germline V gene (reference sequence). This CDR3 has 14 residues. The CDR3, as DNA: TGTGCCAGCAGCCAGGCCCCTTTAGGTATTGAGCAGTTCTTC. Translating gives CASSQAPLGIEQFF.

This clonotype was counted a few times. The chain joins TRBV25-1 to TRBJ2-3; D is tentatively TRBD1 or TRBD2 (6 bases each). The CDR3 is 14 amino acids. Germline V gives CDR1 MGHDK, CDR2 SYGVNS. The V end was cut by 2 bases, the J end by 4 bases, with 10 bases between. CDR3 coding DNA: TGTGCCAGCAGTGAAGGAGGGGGAGCAGATACGCAGTATTTT. This codes for CASSEGGGADTQYF.